A selection of T cell receptor beta chains follows, all from one sample in a study of T-cell reconstitution after alpha-beta-depleted transplantation in children. In TCRdb, the PCR reads were re-called with MiXCR into one record per CDR3 protein. The table records 450,000 to 600,000 distinct CDR3 sequences, over 25% of them present only once. Source: PBMCs from the stem cell graft donor, taken from the stem cell graft. These receptor sequences come from a human donor who donated a stem cell graft to a child with aplastic anemia. The conserved cysteine and the conserved F or W are not part of the CDR3 here.

>TRBV5-1|TRBJ1-5
ASSLWGESNQPQH
>TRBV18|TRBJ2-6
ASSPPGTGGSGANVLT
>TRBV7-2|TRBJ2-3
ASSLEPGVAADTQY
>TRBV5-1|TRBJ2-3
ASRPAQVTDTQY
>TRBV7-2|TRBJ2-1
ASSASGTSGYNEQF
>TRBV12-3/TRBV12-4|TRBJ2-2
ASFPLSTGELF
>TRBV24-1|TRBJ2-3
AIEAGGPPDTQY
>TRBV29-1|TRBJ2-2
SVSYLGALGGVTGELF
>TRBV5-1|TRBJ2-7
ASSRTSGRPAYEQY
>TRBV5-1|TRBJ2-5
ASSSGLPRETQY
>TRBV19|TRBJ1-6
ASSLQGLDSPLH
>TRBV29-1|TRBJ2-2
SGLAGSGELF
>TRBV29-1|TRBJ2-1
SGGGGLAYNEQF